The T cell receptor (beta chain) under discussion was sequenced for a study of T cells in tumors after PD-1 blockade. Study-wide points: Peripheral recruitment is suggested, as some novel exhausted tumor clones were in pre-treatment blood.

Tumor or blood genomic DNA was sequenced, with inputs of roughly 550 ng to 6,500 ng. The V and J ends lost 3 bases and 2 bases respectively, with 15 bases between them. CDR3 length equals 15 residues. Germline V gives CDR1 SGHRS, CDR2 YFSETQ. Data came from immunoSEQ multiplex PCR; TCRdb stores just in-frame clones and leaves some out. The profile shows roughly 47,000 clones, 79% of them singletons. Points on this clone: Its antigen is as yet unknown.

V and J are TRBV5-1 and TRBJ2-7; D may be TRBD1 (6 bases). The receptor was derived from a human donor with basal cell carcinoma. The sequences come from PBMCs, collected before anti-PD-1 treatment. The CDR3 protein is CASSSQLGGAYEQYF. DNA for the CDR3: TGCGCCAGCAGCTCCCAACTAGGGGGTGCCTACGAGCAGTACTTC.